The T cell receptor beta chain described here comes from a study of T cells in Graves' hyperthyroidism and ophthalmopathy. The table lists this clonotype with many counts. The source material, RNA transcripts, was used to amplify TCR beta CDR3 regions. When the TCR CDR3 underwent first-round RT-PCR, the HTBI primer set was used. TCRdb fed the multiplex PCR reads into MiXCR, producing one record per CDR3 protein. The table includes fewer than 550,000 distinct CDR3 sequences, approximately 25% detected once. Trimming stripped 1 base from V and 4 bases from J, with 7 bases between. The CDR3 loop spans 13 amino acids. Germline-derived CDR1 and CDR2 are SEHNR and FQNEAQ (reference sequence). Uncontrolled infection, other autoimmune disease, pregnancy or lactation excluded patients.

J is TRBJ2-5 and V is TRBV7-9; D is perhaps TRBD2 (5 bases). This TCR was recovered from a woman aged 30 to 39 with Graves' ophthalmopathy. The sequencing sample was made of blood. CDR3 sequence: CASSLDEGETQYF. The CDR3, as DNA: TGTGCCAGCAGCTTAGATGAGGGAGAGACCCAGTACTTC.